This TCR beta chain was captured in a study of monozygotic twins with inflammatory bowel disease. Notes on the study in general: With others, IBD patients shared fewer clonotypes than healthy twins did, especially with disease activity. Evidence did not back any single strong signal or clonotype linked to IBD.

Eight reactions per sample, run separately, yielded cDNA. UMIs that had a 6-nucleotide sample barcode were put in using template switching. TCRdb re-called the 5' RACE reads and catalogs CDR3 proteins one per entry, DNA excluded. The record lists about 450,000 distinct CDR3 sequences, of which the ten most abundant hold about 2.2%. In the case of this clonotype: Antigen specificity is unknown.

The germline V gene has CDR1 DFQATT and CDR2 SNEGSKA (reference sequence). This CDR3 comprises 15 residues. The chain uses TRBV20-1 and TRBJ2-4; TCRdb's assignment of TRBD1 cannot be checked, as there is no DNA. The sample taken for sequencing was blood. The origin of this receptor is a human donor with ulcerative colitis or Crohn's disease, or a healthy co-twin of an affected twin (not recorded which). The CDR3 spells CSVHHPGGHKNIQYF.